This T cell receptor (beta chain) was retrieved from a study of T cell responses to AZD1222 COVID-19 vaccine. Repertoires were generated with immunoSEQ multiplex PCR, while TCRdb's copy carries only in-frame clones and drops some. The table shows around 150,000 clones, with approximately 84% occurring only once. The receptor was derived from an adult in good health. The sequencing here drew on peripheral blood, taken on day 0 of AZD1222 vaccination.

CDR3 bases: TGTGCCAGCAGTAACCACCTGGGACGCAATCAGCCCCAGCATTTT. Its protein product is CASSNHLGRNQPQHF. This chain uses TRBV6-2 or TRBV6-3 with TRBJ1-5, with D perhaps TRBD1 (5 bases). Trimming left V 5 bases short and J 2 bases short, with 13 bases between. Germline lookup yields CDR1 MNHEY and CDR2 SVGEGT. The CDR3 is 15 amino acids.